This T cell receptor (beta chain) derives from a study of T cells in Graves' hyperthyroidism and ophthalmopathy. On the study more broadly: Peripheral blood sampling occurred at initial diagnosis, before any treatment.

Per the germline V gene, CDR1 is SGHRS and CDR2 is YFSETQ. The CDR3 spans 15 residues. The V gene end was trimmed by 0 bases and the J gene end by 3 bases; junction bases not matched to a gene: 3. It was RNA transcripts that yielded the amplified TCR beta CDR3 regions. First-round RT-PCR of the TCR CDR3 relied on the HTBI primer set. TCRdb redid the calling of the multiplex PCR reads with MiXCR, one entry per CDR3 protein. The repertoire holds around 610,000 distinct CDR3 sequences, with roughly 15% as singletons. Patients with uncontrolled infections, other autoimmune diseases, pregnancy or lactation were excluded.

Sequencing was performed on blood. This TCR was recovered from a woman aged 40 to 49 with Graves' ophthalmopathy. The J gene is TRBJ1-1, the V gene TRBV5-1; TRBD1 agrees at 9 bases. CDR3 nucleotides: TGCGCCAGCAGCTTGGAGGGACAGGGACACACTGAAGCTTTCTTT. This translates into CASSLEGQGHTEAFF.